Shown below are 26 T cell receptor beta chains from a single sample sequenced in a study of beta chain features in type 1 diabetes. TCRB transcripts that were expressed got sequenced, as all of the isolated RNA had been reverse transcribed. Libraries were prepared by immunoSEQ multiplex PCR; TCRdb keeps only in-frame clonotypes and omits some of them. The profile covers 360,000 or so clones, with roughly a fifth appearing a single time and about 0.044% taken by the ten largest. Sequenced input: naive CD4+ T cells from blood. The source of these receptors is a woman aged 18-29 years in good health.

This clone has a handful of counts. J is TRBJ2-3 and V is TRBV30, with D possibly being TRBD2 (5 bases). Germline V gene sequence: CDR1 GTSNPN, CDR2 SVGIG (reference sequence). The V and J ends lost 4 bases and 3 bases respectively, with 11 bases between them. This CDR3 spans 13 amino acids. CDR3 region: CAWNGDSTDTQYF. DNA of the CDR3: TGTGCCTGGAACGGGGATTCAACAGATACGCAGTATTTT.

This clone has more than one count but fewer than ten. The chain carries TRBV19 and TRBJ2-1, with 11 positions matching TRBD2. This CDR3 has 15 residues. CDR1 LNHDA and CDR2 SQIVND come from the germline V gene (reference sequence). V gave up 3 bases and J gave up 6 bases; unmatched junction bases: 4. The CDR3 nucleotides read TGTGCCAGTAGTATGTTAGCGGGAGGGCGCAATGAGCAGTTCTTC. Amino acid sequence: CASSMLAGGRNEQFF.

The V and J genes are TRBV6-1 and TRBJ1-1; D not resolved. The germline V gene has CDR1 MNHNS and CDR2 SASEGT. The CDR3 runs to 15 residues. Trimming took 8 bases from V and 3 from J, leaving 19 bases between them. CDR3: CASVSGIGLDTEAFF. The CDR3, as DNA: TGTGCCAGCGTTTCGGGGATAGGACTAGACACTGAAGCTTTCTTT.

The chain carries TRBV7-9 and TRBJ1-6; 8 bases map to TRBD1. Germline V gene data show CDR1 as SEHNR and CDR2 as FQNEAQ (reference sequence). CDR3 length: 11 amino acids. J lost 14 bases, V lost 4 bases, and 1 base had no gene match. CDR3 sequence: CASSSQGALHF. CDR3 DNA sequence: TGTGCCAGCAGCTCACAGGGGGCCCTCCACTTT.

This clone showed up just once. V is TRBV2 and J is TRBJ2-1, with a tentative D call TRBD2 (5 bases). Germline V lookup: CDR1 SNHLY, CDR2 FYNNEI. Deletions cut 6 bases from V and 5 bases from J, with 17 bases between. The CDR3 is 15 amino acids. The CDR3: CASRVYSDPNNEQFF. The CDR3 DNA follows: TGTGCCAGCAGGGTCTATAGCGATCCTAACAATGAGCAGTTCTTC.

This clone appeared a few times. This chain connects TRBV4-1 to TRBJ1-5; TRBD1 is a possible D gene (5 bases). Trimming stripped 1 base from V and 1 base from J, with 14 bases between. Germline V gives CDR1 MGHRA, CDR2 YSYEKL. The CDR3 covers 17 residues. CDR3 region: CASSQGSGPKSNQPQHF. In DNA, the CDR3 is TGCGCCAGCAGCCAAGGATCAGGGCCCAAGAGCAATCAGCCCCAGCATTTT.

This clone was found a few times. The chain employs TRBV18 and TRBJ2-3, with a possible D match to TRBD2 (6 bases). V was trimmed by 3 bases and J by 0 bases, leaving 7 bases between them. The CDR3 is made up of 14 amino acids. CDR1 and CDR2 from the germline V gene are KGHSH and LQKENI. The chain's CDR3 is CASSPGLSTDTQYF. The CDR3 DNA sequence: TGTGCCAGCTCACCGGGACTGAGCACAGATACGCAGTATTTT.

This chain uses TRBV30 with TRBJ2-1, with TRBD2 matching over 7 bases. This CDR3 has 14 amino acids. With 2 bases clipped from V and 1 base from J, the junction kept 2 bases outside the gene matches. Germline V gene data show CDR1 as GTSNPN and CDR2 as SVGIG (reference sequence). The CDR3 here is CAWSTSASYNEQFF. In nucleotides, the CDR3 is TGTGCCTGGAGTACTAGCGCATCCTACAATGAGCAGTTCTTC.

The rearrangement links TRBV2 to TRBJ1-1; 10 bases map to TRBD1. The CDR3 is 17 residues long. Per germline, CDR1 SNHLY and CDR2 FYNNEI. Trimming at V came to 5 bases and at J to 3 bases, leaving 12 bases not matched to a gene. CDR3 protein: CASSFPGTGVGDTEAFF. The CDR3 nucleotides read TGTGCCAGCAGTTTTCCCGGGACAGGGGTAGGGGACACTGAAGCTTTCTTT.

The CDR3 sequence is CASSRVAGVLDTQYF. The CDR3 region has the DNA TGTGCCAGCAGCCGGGTCGCGGGGGTCCTAGATACGCAGTATTTT. The rearrangement uses TRBV7-2 and TRBJ2-3, with 7 nucleotides matching TRBD2. The CDR3 consists of 15 residues. Germline CDR1 reads SGHTA; CDR2 reads FQGNSA. V lost 5 bases to trimming and J lost 5 bases; unmatched junction nucleotides: 10.

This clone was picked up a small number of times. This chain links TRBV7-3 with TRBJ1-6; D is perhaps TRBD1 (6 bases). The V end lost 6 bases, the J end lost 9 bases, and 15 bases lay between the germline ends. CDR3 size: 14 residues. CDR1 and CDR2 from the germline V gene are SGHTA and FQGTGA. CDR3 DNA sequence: TGTGCCAGCAGTTTCCAGGGGTACAGTTCACCCCTCCACTTT. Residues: CASSFQGYSSPLHF.

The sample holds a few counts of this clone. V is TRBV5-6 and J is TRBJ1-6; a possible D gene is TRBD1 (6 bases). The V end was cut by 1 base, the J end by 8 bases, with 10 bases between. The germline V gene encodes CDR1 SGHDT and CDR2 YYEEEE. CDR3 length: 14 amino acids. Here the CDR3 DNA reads TGTGCCAGCAGCTTGAGGGGGATCGATTCACCCCTCCACTTT. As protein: CASSLRGIDSPLHF.

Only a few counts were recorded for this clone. The CDR3 sequence: CASSQGEGTSGTGELFF. CDR3 nucleotides: TGTGCCAGCAGCCAAGGGGAGGGGACTAGCGGAACCGGGGAGCTGTTTTTT. The chain links TRBV4-2 to TRBJ2-2; 11 nucleotides align to TRBD2. This CDR3 has 17 amino acids. The germline CDR1 and CDR2 sequences are LGHNA and YNFKEQ. J was trimmed by 5 bases and V by 1 base; bases with no gene match: 6.

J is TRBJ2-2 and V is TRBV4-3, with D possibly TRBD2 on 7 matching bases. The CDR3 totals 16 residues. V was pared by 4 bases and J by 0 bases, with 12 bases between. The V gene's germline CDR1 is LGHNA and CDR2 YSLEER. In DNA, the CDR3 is TGCGCCAGCAGCCGTAGGGGGGGTGCGAACACCGGGGAGCTGTTTTTT. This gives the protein CASSRRGGANTGELFF.

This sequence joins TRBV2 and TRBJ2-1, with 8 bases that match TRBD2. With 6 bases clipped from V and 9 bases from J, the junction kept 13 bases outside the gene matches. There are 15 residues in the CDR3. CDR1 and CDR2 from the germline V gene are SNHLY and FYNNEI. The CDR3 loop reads CASRVGLAGGTEQFF. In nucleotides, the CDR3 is TGTGCCAGCAGAGTAGGACTAGCAGGAGGAACTGAGCAGTTCTTC.

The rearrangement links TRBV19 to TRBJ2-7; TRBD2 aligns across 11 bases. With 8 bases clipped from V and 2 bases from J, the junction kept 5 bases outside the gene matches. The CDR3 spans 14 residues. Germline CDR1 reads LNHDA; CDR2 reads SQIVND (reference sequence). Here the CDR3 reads CASGTSGFPYEQYF. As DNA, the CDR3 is TGTGCCAGTGGGACTAGCGGTTTCCCCTACGAGCAGTACTTC.

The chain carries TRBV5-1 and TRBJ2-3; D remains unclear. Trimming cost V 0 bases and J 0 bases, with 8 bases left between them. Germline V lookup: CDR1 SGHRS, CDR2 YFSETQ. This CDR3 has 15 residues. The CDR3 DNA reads TGCGCCAGCAGCTTGGGACTCCGAAGCACAGATACGCAGTATTTT. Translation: CASSLGLRSTDTQYF. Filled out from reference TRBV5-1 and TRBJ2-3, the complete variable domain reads KAGVTQTPRYLIKTRGQQVTLSCSPISGHRSVSWYQQTPGQGLQFLFEYFSETQRNKGNFPGRFSGRQFSNSRSEMNVSTLELGDSALYLCASSLGLRSTDTQYFGPGTRLTVL.

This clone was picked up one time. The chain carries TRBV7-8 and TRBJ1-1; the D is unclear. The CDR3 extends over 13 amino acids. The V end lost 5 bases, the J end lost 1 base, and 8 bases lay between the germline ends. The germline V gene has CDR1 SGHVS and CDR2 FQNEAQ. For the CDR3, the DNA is TGTGCCAGCAGCCGAGAGAAGAACACTGAAGCTTTCTTT. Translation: CASSREKNTEAFF.

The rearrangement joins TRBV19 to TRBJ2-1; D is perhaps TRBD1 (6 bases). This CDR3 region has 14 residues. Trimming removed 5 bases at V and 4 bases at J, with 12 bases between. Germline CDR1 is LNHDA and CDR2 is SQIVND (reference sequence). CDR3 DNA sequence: TGTGCCAGTAGTGAGGGGGAATTATACAATGAGCAGTTCTTC. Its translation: CASSEGELYNEQFF.

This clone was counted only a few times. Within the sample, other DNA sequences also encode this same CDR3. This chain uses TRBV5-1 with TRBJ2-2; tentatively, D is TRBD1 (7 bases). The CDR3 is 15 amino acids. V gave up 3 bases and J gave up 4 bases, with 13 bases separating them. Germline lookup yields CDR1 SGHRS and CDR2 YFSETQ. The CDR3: CASSSRQGGTGELFF. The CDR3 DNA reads TGCGCCAGCAGCTCGAGACAGGGAGGCACCGGGGAGCTGTTTTTT.

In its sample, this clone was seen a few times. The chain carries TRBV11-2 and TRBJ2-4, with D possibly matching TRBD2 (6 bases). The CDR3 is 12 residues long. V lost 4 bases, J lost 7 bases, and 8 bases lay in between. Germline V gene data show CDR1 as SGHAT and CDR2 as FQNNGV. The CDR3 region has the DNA TGTGCCAGCAGCTCGGAGGGGAACATTCAGTACTTC. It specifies CASSSEGNIQYF.

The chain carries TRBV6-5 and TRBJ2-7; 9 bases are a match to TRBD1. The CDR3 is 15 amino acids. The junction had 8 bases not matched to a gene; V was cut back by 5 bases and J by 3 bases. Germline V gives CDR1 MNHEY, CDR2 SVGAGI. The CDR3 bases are TGTGCCAGCAGTAAGGACAGGGGTAAGAGCTACGAGCAGTACTTC. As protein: CASSKDRGKSYEQYF.

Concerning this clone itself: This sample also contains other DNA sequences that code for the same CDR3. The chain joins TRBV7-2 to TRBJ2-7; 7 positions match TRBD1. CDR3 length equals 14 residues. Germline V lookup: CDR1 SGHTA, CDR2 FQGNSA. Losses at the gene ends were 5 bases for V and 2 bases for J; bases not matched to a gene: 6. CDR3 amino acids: CASSPRTGPYEQYF. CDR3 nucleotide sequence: TGTGCCAGCAGCCCGAGGACAGGTCCCTACGAGCAGTACTTC. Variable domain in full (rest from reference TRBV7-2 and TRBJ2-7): GAGVSQSPSNKVTEKGKDVELRCDPISGHTALYWYRQSLGQGLEFLIYFQGNSAPDKSGLPSDRFSAERTGGSVSTLTIQRTQQEDSAVYLCASSPRTGPYEQYFGPGTRLTVT.

DNA of the CDR3: TGTGCCAGCAGCCTAAGTGAGGAGGCGGGGAGGGATACGCAGTATTTT. It is translated as CASSLSEEAGRDTQYF. The V call is TRBV4-2, the J call TRBJ2-3, with D possibly TRBD2 on 6 matching bases. The CDR3 runs to 16 residues. V was shortened by 4 bases and J by 6 bases, with 20 bases between the two germline ends. The germline V gene encodes CDR1 LGHNA and CDR2 YNFKEQ.

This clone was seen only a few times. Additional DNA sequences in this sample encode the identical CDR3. The CDR3 loop reads CASSLALAGGYNEQFF. The CDR3 region has the DNA TGCGCCAGCAGCTTGGCCTTAGCGGGAGGGTACAATGAGCAGTTCTTC. The chain links TRBV5-1 to TRBJ2-1; 11 bases align to TRBD2. The CDR3 is 16 residues long. Trimming took 0 bases from V and 4 from J; bases not matched to a gene: 3. The germline CDR1 and CDR2 sequences are SGHRS and YFSETQ.

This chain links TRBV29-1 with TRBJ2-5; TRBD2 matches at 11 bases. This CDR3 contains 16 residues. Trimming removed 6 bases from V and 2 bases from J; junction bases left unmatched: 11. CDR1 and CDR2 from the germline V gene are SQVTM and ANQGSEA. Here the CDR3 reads CSVTGTSGSLQETQYF. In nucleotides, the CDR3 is TGCAGCGTAACCGGGACTAGCGGCTCTTTACAAGAGACCCAGTACTTC.